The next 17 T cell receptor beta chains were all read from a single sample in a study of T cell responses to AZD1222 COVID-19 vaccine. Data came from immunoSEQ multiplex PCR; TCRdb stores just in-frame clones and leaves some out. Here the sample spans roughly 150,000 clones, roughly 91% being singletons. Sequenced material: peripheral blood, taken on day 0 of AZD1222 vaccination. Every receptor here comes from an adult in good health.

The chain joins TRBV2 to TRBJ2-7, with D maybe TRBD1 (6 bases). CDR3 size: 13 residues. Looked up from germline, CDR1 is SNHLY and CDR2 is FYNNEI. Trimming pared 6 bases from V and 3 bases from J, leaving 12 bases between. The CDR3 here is CASRRGQVYEQYF. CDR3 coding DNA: TGTGCCAGCAGGAGGGGACAAGTCTACGAGCAGTACTTC.

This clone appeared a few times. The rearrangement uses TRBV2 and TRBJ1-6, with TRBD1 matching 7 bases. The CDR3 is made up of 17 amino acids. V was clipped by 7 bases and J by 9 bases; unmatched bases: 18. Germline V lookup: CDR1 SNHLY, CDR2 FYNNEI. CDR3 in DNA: TGTGCCAGCATTGTTGGAGGGGGGGACAGAGCCCTTTCACCCCTCCACTTT. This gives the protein CASIVGGGDRALSPLHF.

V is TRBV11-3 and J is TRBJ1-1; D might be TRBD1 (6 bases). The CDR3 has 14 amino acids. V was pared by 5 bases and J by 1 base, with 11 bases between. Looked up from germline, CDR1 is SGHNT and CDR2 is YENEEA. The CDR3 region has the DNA TGTGCCAGCAGCAACGGGGGGGCGAACACTGAAGCTTTCTTT. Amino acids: CASSNGGANTEAFF.

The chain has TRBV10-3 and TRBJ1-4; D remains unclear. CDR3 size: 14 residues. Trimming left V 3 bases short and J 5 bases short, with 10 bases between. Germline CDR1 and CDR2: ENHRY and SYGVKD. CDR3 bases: TGTGCCATCAGTGACGGTATCAAGAATGAAAAACTGTTTTTT. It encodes CAISDGIKNEKLFF.

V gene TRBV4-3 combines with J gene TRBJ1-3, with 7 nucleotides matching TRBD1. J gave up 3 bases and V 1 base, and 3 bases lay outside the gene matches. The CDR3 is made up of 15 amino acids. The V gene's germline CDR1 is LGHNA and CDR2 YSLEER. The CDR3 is CASSQGTGVGNTIYF. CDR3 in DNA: TGCGCCAGCAGCCAAGGGACAGGTGTTGGAAACACCATATATTTT.

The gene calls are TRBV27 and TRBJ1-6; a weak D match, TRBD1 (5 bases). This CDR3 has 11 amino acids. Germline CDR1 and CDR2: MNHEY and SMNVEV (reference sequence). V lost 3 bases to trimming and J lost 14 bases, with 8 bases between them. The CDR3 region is CASSLGGTLHF. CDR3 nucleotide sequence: TGTGCCAGCAGTTTGGGGGGGACCCTCCACTTT.

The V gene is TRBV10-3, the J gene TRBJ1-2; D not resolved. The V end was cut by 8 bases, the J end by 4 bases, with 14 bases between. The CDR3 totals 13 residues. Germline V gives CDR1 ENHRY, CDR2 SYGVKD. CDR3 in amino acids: CAIGPEIIYGYTF. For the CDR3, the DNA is TGTGCCATCGGTCCCGAGATCATCTATGGCTACACCTTC.

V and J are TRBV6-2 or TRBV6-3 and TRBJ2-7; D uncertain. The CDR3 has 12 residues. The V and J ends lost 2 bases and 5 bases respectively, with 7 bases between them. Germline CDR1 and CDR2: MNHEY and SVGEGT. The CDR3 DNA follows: TGTGCCAGCAGTTACATTGGTGACGAGCAGTACTTC. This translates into CASSYIGDEQYF.

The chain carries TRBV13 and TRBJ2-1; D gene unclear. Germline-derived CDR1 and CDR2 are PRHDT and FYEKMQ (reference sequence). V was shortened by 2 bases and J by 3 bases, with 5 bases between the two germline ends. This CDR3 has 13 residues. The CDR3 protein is CASSLRDYNEQFF. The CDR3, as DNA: TGTGCCAGCAGCTTAAGGGACTACAATGAGCAGTTCTTC.

The chain's CDR3 is CASSSVGTGPTDTQYF. The CDR3 bases are TGTGCCAGCAGCTCCGTCGGGACAGGGCCCACAGATACGCAGTATTTT. This rearrangement joins TRBV5-6 to TRBJ2-3; 9 bases fit TRBD1. This CDR3 is built from 16 residues. Germline loops: CDR1 SGHDT, CDR2 YYEEEE. J lost 2 bases, V lost 3 bases, and 7 bases had no gene match.

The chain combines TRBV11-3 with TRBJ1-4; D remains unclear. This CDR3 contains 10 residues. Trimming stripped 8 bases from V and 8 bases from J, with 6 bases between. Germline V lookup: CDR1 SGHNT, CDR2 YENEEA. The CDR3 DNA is TGTGCCAGCGAAAGAGAAAAACTGTTTTTT. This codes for CASEREKLFF. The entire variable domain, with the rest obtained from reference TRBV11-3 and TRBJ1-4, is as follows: EAGVVQSPRYKIIEKKQPVAFWCNPISGHNTLYWYLQNLGQGPELLIRYENEEAVDDSQLPKDRFSAERLKGVDSTLKIQPAELGDSAVYLCASEREKLFFGSGTQLSVL.

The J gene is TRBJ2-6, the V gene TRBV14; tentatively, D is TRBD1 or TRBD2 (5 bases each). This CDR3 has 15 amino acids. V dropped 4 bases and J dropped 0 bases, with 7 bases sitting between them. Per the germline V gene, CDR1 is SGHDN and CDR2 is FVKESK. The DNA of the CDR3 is TGTGCCAGCAGCCTGGGGACCTCTGGGGCCAACGTCCTGACTTTC. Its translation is CASSLGTSGANVLTF.

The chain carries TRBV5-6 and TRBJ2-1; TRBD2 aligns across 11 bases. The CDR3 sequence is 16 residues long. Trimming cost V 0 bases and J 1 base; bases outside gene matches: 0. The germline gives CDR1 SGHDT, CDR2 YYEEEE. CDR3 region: CASSLGTSGSYNEQFF. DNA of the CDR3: TGTGCCAGCAGCTTGGGGACTAGCGGGTCCTACAATGAGCAGTTCTTC.

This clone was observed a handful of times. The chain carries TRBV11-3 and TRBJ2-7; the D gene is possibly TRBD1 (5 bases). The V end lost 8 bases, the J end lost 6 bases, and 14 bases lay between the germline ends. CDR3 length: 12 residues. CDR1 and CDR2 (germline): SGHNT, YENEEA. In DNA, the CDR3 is TGTGCCAGCGGCAGGGTTCGCGGCGAGCAGTACTTC. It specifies CASGRVRGEQYF.

This chain's CDR3 is CASSLRTLDEQFF. The CDR3 region has the DNA TGTGCCAGCAGTTTGAGGACATTAGATGAGCAGTTCTTC. The chain carries TRBV27 and TRBJ2-1; perhaps TRBD1 as D (5 bases). The V end lost 3 bases, the J end lost 8 bases, and 11 bases lay between the germline ends. Germline assignment: CDR1 MNHEY and CDR2 SMNVEV (reference sequence). The CDR3 covers 13 residues.

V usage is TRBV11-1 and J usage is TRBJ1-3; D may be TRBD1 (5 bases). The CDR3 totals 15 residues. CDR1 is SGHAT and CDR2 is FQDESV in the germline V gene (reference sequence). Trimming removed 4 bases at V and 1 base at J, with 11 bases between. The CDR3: CASSYTGLSGNTIYF. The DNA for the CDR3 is TGTGCCAGCAGCTATACGGGACTATCTGGAAACACCATATATTTT.

As DNA, the CDR3 is TGCGCCAGCAGCTTGGAGGGGGGAATGGACATTTACAATGAGCAGTTCTTC. As protein: CASSLEGGMDIYNEQFF. The V and J genes are TRBV5-1 and TRBJ2-1, with D perhaps TRBD1 or TRBD2 (6 bases each). This CDR3 comprises 17 residues. Trimming stripped 0 bases from V and 4 bases from J, with 17 bases between. Germline CDR1 SGHRS, CDR2 YFSETQ. The full variable domain, in which reference TRBV5-1 and TRBJ2-1 provide the parts outside the CDR3, is KAGVTQTPRYLIKTRGQQVTLSCSPISGHRSVSWYQQTPGQGLQFLFEYFSETQRNKGNFPGRFSGRQFSNSRSEMNVSTLELGDSALYLCASSLEGGMDIYNEQFFGPGTRLTVL.